This TCR beta chain is from a study of T cells after yellow fever vaccination. This clonotype was counted many times. MiXCR was run by TCRdb on the 5' RACE reads, yielding one entry per CDR3 protein. Counted here are tens of thousands of distinct CDR3 sequences, more than 5% occurring once; the ten biggest clones make up roughly two fifths. CDR1 and CDR2 (germline): SGHTA, FQGNSA. V was pared by 9 bases and J by 8 bases, with 5 bases of the junction left unmatched. CDR3 length: 12 amino acids. V and J are TRBV7-2 and TRBJ2-1, with 9 bases that match TRBD2. This receptor was identified in a man aged 25 to 40 who received the YFV17D yellow fever vaccine. This specimen consisted of CD8+ T cells sorted from PBMCs, obtained 10 days after the yellow fever booster vaccination. CDR3 sequence: CASKGLADEQFF. The CDR3 coding sequence is TGTGCCAGTAAGGGACTAGCAGATGAGCAGTTCTTC.